The 26 T cell receptor beta chains below come from one sample, sequenced in a study of CD8+ T cells in alopecia areata. Sequencing relied on a cDNA template that was reverse transcribed from extracted RNA. Generated by immunoSEQ multiplex PCR, the TCRdb table keeps only in-frame clones and is missing some. Among roughly 200,000 clones, roughly 60% were seen once, and the ten largest hold 1.5% to 2%. The sequencing here drew on CD4+ T cells sorted from blood, taken at week 0. The receptors stem from a human donor with alopecia areata.

The chain has TRBV29-1 and TRBJ2-3; 9 bases agree with TRBD1. CDR3 length: 13 amino acids. Germline values: CDR1 SQVTM, CDR2 ANQGSEA. After removal of 3 bases from V and 6 bases from J, the junction contained 4 bases not matched to a gene. Written as DNA, the CDR3 is TGCAGCGTTGAGACAGGGGGTGTGGATACGCAGTATTTT. It translates to CSVETGGVDTQYF.

The rearrangement uses TRBV5-1 and TRBJ2-2; 8 nucleotides align to TRBD1. CDR1 and CDR2 from the germline V gene are SGHRS and YFSETQ. The J segment lost 6 bases and the V segment lost 0 bases, leaving 4 bases of the junction unmatched. The CDR3 loop spans 15 amino acids. In DNA, the CDR3 is TGCGCCAGCAGCTTGGGACAGGGGTATGCCGGGGAGCTGTTTTTT. Amino acids: CASSLGQGYAGELFF.

This clone showed up just a few times. The V call is TRBV7-3, the J call TRBJ2-7; D remains ambiguous. V lost 1 base, J lost 5 bases, and 9 bases lay in between. The CDR3 extends over 13 amino acids. The germline gives CDR1 SGHTA, CDR2 FQGTGA. CDR3 residues: CASSLMGADEQYF. The CDR3 nucleotides read TGTGCCAGCAGCTTAATGGGTGCGGACGAGCAGTACTTC. Looking up the rest from reference TRBV7-3 and TRBJ2-7 gives the full variable domain: GAGVSQTPSNKVTEKGKYVELRCDPISGHTALYWYRQSLGQGPEFLIYFQGTGAADDSGLPNDRFFAVRPEGSVSTLKIQRTERGDSAVYLCASSLMGADEQYFGPGTRLTVT.

This chain connects TRBV9 to TRBJ1-2, with D unresolved. The CDR3 consists of 13 residues. Germline V CDR1 and CDR2: SGDLS, YYNGEE. V was clipped by 6 bases and J by 8 bases, with 17 bases between them. The CDR3 loop is CASTPGLRRGYTF. CDR3 nucleotide sequence: TGTGCCAGCACCCCCGGATTGCGGAGAGGCTACACCTTC.

The chain recombines TRBV11-2 with TRBJ1-2; 7 bases match TRBD1. V dropped 4 bases and J dropped 8; count of bases not matched to a gene: 7. Per germline, CDR1 SGHAT and CDR2 FQNNGV. The CDR3 loop spans 13 amino acids. CDR3 protein: CASSSDRFGGYTF. CDR3 sequence (DNA): TGTGCCAGCAGCTCGGACAGGTTCGGCGGCTACACCTTC. The whole variable domain, remainder taken from reference TRBV11-2 and TRBJ1-2, is EAGVAQSPRYKIIEKRQSVAFWCNPISGHATLYWYQQILGQGPKLLIQFQNNGVVDDSQLPKDRFSAERLKGVDSTLKIQPAKLEDSAVYLCASSSDRFGGYTFGSGTRLTVV.

To note about this clone: The identical CDR3 is also encoded by other nucleotide sequences in the sample. The J gene is TRBJ1-5, the V gene TRBV30, with no clear D. CDR1 and CDR2 (germline): GTSNPN, SVGIG (reference sequence). V lost 0 bases and J lost 4, with 7 bases in between. The CDR3 has 13 residues. The CDR3 DNA sequence: TGTGCCTGGAGTGTACTCGGGAATCAGCCCCAGCATTTT. Its protein is CAWSVLGNQPQHF.

The chain has TRBV7-3 and TRBJ2-3; 10 positions match TRBD2. V lost 1 base, J lost 5 bases, and 6 bases stayed unmatched. This CDR3 spans 16 amino acids. CDR1 SGHTA and CDR2 FQGTGA come from the germline V gene. CDR3 DNA sequence: TGTGCCAGCAGCTTAATGGCTAGCGGGGGAGTAGATACGCAGTATTTT. This encodes CASSLMASGGVDTQYF.

The rearrangement joins TRBV9 to TRBJ1-6; TRBD1 matches at 7 bases. Germline V CDR1 and CDR2: SGDLS, YYNGEE. The CDR3 consists of 16 residues. V lost 0 bases to trimming and J lost 7 bases; unmatched junction nucleotides: 7. The DNA for the CDR3 is TGTGCCAGCAGCGTAGATGCGACAGGGAACAATTCACCCCTCCACTTT. Encoded protein: CASSVDATGNNSPLHF.

CDR3 sequence: CSDKDGNTEAFF. CDR3 DNA sequence: TGCAGCGACAAAGACGGGAACACTGAAGCTTTCTTT. The J gene is TRBJ1-1, the V gene TRBV29-1; no reliable D call. V was trimmed by 7 bases and J by 1 base, leaving 10 bases between them. Germline V gene sequence: CDR1 SQVTM, CDR2 ANQGSEA. The CDR3 spans 12 residues. Full variable domain (rest looked up from reference TRBV29-1 and TRBJ1-1): SAVISQKPSRDICQRGTSLTIQCQVDSQVTMMFWYRQQPGQSLTLIATANQGSEATYESGFVIDKFPISRPNLTFSTLTVSNMSPEDSSIYLCSDKDGNTEAFFGQGTRLTVV.

This clone was found a few times. Written as DNA, the CDR3 is TGTGCCAGCAGCTCGGGACAGTGGTACGAGCAGTACTTC. Translation: CASSSGQWYEQYF. The J gene is TRBJ2-7, the V gene TRBV5-4; 7 nucleotides match TRBD1. Germline CDR1 is SGHNT and CDR2 is YYREEE (reference sequence). The CDR3 consists of 13 residues. V dropped 3 bases and J dropped 4; count of bases not matched to a gene: 4.

The chain joins TRBV5-6 to TRBJ1-1; D remains ambiguous. CDR3 length: 15 residues. The germline V gene encodes CDR1 SGHDT and CDR2 YYEEEE. V lost 2 bases and J 0 bases, leaving 11 bases between the germline ends. The CDR3 sequence is CASSFIRTVNTEAFF. In DNA, the CDR3 is TGTGCCAGCAGCTTCATACGAACAGTGAACACTGAAGCTTTCTTT.

This chain uses TRBV7-8 with TRBJ2-3; 8 bases match TRBD2. Germline V gene sequence: CDR1 SGHVS, CDR2 FQNEAQ. V trimming: 0 bases; J trimming: 2 bases; junction bases outside the gene matches: 10. This CDR3 is built from 18 residues. Here the CDR3 DNA reads TGTGCCAGCAGCTTAGCGGCTGGCGGGGGGAAAAACACAGATACGCAGTATTTT. Amino acid sequence: CASSLAAGGGKNTDTQYF.

This sequence joins TRBV20-1 and TRBJ2-5; no reliable D call. This CDR3 has 11 amino acids. V lost 6 bases and J lost 9, with 14 bases in between. CDR1 DFQATT and CDR2 SNEGSKA come from the germline V gene (reference sequence). The CDR3 DNA is TGCAGTGCCAAAGAGTACGGCCCCCAGTACTTC. It specifies CSAKEYGPQYF.

The V gene is TRBV4-3, the J gene TRBJ2-3; TRBD2 agrees at 8 bases. The CDR3 extends over 16 amino acids. Germline-derived CDR1 and CDR2 are LGHNA and YSLEER. J lost 0 bases, V lost 4 bases, and 6 bases had no gene match. The CDR3, as DNA: TGCGCCAGCAGCCCCTCGACTAGCGTGAGCACAGATACGCAGTATTTT. Its translation: CASSPSTSVSTDTQYF.

This clone has more than one count but fewer than ten. The chain combines TRBV7-2 with TRBJ2-3; 7 bases fit TRBD2. The CDR3 has 16 residues. V lost 5 bases to trimming and J lost 3 bases; unmatched junction nucleotides: 11. Germline lookup yields CDR1 SGHTA and CDR2 FQGNSA. The CDR3 coding sequence is TGTGCCAGCAGCCGACGGTCGGGGGGTGGTACAGATACGCAGTATTTT. Protein product: CASSRRSGGGTDTQYF.

This clone has a single count. The V gene is TRBV7-6, the J gene TRBJ2-3, with D possibly being TRBD1 (7 bases). Between the trimmed V and J ends, which lost 5 bases and 3 bases, there was a span of 18 bases. The germline CDR1 and CDR2 sequences are SGHVS and FNYEAQ. The CDR3 spans 16 residues. CDR3: CASSPLAGGGTDTQYF. CDR3 bases: TGTGCCAGCAGCCCGCTCGCAGGGGGAGGAACAGATACGCAGTATTTT. The entire variable domain, with the rest obtained from reference TRBV7-6 and TRBJ2-3, is as follows: GAGVSQSPRYKVTKRGQDVALRCDPISGHVSLYWYRQALGQGPEFLTYFNYEAQQDKSGLPNDRFSAERPEGSISTLTIQRTEQRDSAMYRCASSPLAGGGTDTQYFGPGTRLTVL.

This clone turned up a few times. V gene TRBV29-1 combines with J gene TRBJ1-1; TRBD1 aligns across 9 bases. V lost 6 bases, J lost 5 bases, and 7 bases stayed unmatched. The CDR3 contains 13 residues. Germline lookup yields CDR1 SQVTM and CDR2 ANQGSEA. The CDR3 nucleotides are TGCAGCGTAGGAAACAGGGGGCGGACTGAAGCTTTCTTT. Protein sequence: CSVGNRGRTEAFF.

The genes are TRBV14 and TRBJ2-7; D unclear. The CDR3 consists of 14 residues. Germline V CDR1 and CDR2: SGHDN, FVKESK. Trimming left V 0 bases short and J 7 bases short, with 13 bases between. CDR3 sequence reads: CASSQDLASSEQYF. The DNA for the CDR3 is TGTGCCAGCAGCCAAGATCTGGCTTCCTCGGAGCAGTACTTC. The full variable domain, in which reference TRBV14 and TRBJ2-7 provide the parts outside the CDR3, is EAGVTQFPSHSVIEKGQTVTLRCDPISGHDNLYWYRRVMGKEIKFLLHFVKESKQDESGMPNNRFLAERTGGTYSTLKVQPAELEDSGVYFCASSQDLASSEQYFGPGTRLTVT.

The chain joins TRBV7-2 to TRBJ2-3; TRBD1 might be the D (6 bases). Germline CDR1 SGHTA, CDR2 FQGNSA. The CDR3 has 14 residues. Trimming took off 5 bases at V and 2 bases at J, with 11 bases between the two ends. As DNA, the CDR3 is TGTGCCAGCAGCCCGGGACATCTCACAGATACGCAGTATTTT. This codes for CASSPGHLTDTQYF.

The chain links TRBV7-6 to TRBJ2-2; a weak D match, TRBD1 (5 bases). CDR1 and CDR2 from the germline V gene are SGHVS and FNYEAQ. The ends were cut back, 4 bases at V and 0 bases at J, with 21 bases in the middle. This CDR3 has 19 residues. The chain's CDR3 is CASSWLDTPPRSNTGELFF. The CDR3 DNA reads TGTGCCAGCAGCTGGCTGGACACCCCACCTCGGTCGAACACCGGGGAGCTGTTTTTT.

The CDR3 loop reads CASSFQEESDTF. The CDR3 DNA follows: TGTGCCAGCAGCTTCCAAGAGGAATCGGACACCTTC. The chain joins TRBV11-2 to TRBJ1-2; D gene unclear. Trimming shortened V by 3 bases and J by 12 bases, and 14 bases separated the two germline ends. The germline gives CDR1 SGHAT, CDR2 FQNNGV. The CDR3 totals 12 residues.

The CDR3 reads CASRRTGWNTEAFF. CDR3 in DNA: TGTGCCAGCAGAAGGACAGGGTGGAACACTGAAGCTTTCTTT. The chain uses TRBV25-1 and TRBJ1-1; 8 bases line up with TRBD1. Germline CDR1 reads MGHDK; CDR2 reads SYGVNS. The J segment lost 1 base and the V segment lost 6 bases, leaving 4 bases of the junction unmatched. The CDR3 contains 14 residues. The variable domain in full, completed from reference TRBV25-1 and TRBJ1-1, reads EADIYQTPRYLVIGTGKKITLECSQTMGHDKMYWYQQDPGMELHLIHYSYGVNSTEKGDLSSESTVSRIRTEHFPLTLESARPSHTSQYLCASRRTGWNTEAFFGQGTRLTVV.

The rearrangement joins TRBV25-1 to TRBJ1-1; D unclear. V lost 8 bases, J lost 4 bases, and 14 bases lay in between. Germline V gene sequence: CDR1 MGHDK, CDR2 SYGVNS. This CDR3 has 13 residues. The CDR3 nucleotides are TGTGCCAGCCACGGCCTTGGCGGCACTGAAGCTTTCTTT. Its protein is CASHGLGGTEAFF.

The rearrangement uses TRBV29-1 and TRBJ1-5; D uncertain. Germline-derived CDR1 and CDR2 are SQVTM and ANQGSEA. The CDR3 consists of 13 residues. Trimming took off 4 bases at V and 0 bases at J, with 7 bases between the two ends. In DNA form, the CDR3 reads TGCAGCGTTGTGTACGATAGCAATCAGCCCCAGCATTTT. Translating it yields CSVVYDSNQPQHF.

The rearrangement uses TRBV7-3 and TRBJ2-7; a weak D match, TRBD1 (6 bases). The CDR3 length is 13 residues. The germline CDR1 and CDR2 sequences are SGHTA and FQGTGA. V was clipped by 5 bases and J by 3 bases, with 11 bases between them. The CDR3 protein is CASSPGHDYEQYF. The CDR3, as DNA: TGTGCCAGCAGCCCGGGACATGACTACGAGCAGTACTTC.

This chain uses TRBV4-1 with TRBJ2-1; TRBD2 aligns across 9 bases. This CDR3 is 15 amino acids long. CDR1 MGHRA and CDR2 YSYEKL come from the germline V gene. V was pared by 4 bases and J by 5 bases, with 6 bases of the junction left unmatched. The chain's CDR3 is CASSLPRTSDNEQFF. In nucleotides, the CDR3 is TGCGCCAGCAGCCTACCAAGGACTAGCGACAATGAGCAGTTCTTC.